These T cell receptor beta chains were read from a single sample in a study of T cell responses to AZD1222 COVID-19 vaccine. Sequencing was performed with immunoSEQ multiplex PCR; in TCRdb, only in-frame clones are kept and a portion is missing. This table has approximately 73,000 clones, 80% to 85% appearing once. Specimen: peripheral blood, collected on day 0 of AZD1222 vaccination. Receptors originate from an adult in good health. The CDR3 runs from the conserved cysteine through the conserved F or W. Each record gives: J gene, V gene, clone size, CDR3 protein. Clone sizes are given selectively: once, few, many, or a class where the clone is expanded.

TRBJ1-1,TRBV11-2,NA,CASSLGPGRVAFF
TRBJ1-4,TRBV28,NA,CASSLWGTGSEKLFF
TRBJ2-7,TRBV7-2,NA,CASSVSDSYEQYF
TRBJ2-5,TRBV7-8,NA,CASSRGRPQETQYF
TRBJ1-1,TRBV29-1,NA,CSARYRTGLNTEAFF
TRBJ1-6,TRBV5-4,once,CASSEQGLYNSPLHF
TRBJ1-5,TRBV12-3/TRBV12-4,NA,CASSSARQPQHF
TRBJ1-3,TRBV9,NA,CASALDPTGNTIYF
TRBJ1-3,TRBV4-1,NA,CASSFGQGQRNTIYF
TRBJ1-3,TRBV6-5,NA,CASSYSGGSSGNTIYF
TRBJ1-5,TRBV7-2,NA,CASSLVQAIRGPQHF
TRBJ1-2,TRBV4-3,NA,CASSPHVNGGQADYGYTF
TRBJ1-6,TRBV28,NA,CASIPPGASNSPLHF
TRBJ1-2,TRBV6-6,NA,CASRNRESNYGYTF
TRBJ2-3,TRBV7-8,NA,CASSLSGGQYTDTQYF
TRBJ2-2,TRBV5-1,NA,CASSLVGGVTGELFF
TRBJ1-5,TRBV3-1/TRBV3-2,NA,CASSQAVQDQPQHF
TRBJ1-2,TRBV2,NA,CASPMGGGRGGYTF
TRBJ1-1,TRBV19,NA,CASTPGGSGTEAFF
TRBJ2-2,TRBV28,NA,CASSPGRGNTGELFF
TRBJ1-1,TRBV2,many,CASNRGTEAFF
TRBJ2-7,TRBV4-3,NA,CASSQAERGHEQYF
TRBJ1-2,TRBV2,NA,CASSLNPRRVSNYGYTF
TRBJ2-1,TRBV4-2,NA,CASSQYSRADSYNEQFF
TRBJ2-7,TRBV4-1,NA,CASSQGRQGGWEQYF
TRBJ2-5,TRBV6-1,NA,CASGEGSSETQYF
TRBJ2-1,TRBV19,NA,CASSMYNEQFF
TRBJ2-2,TRBV6-2/TRBV6-3,NA,CASSYSSSSSGGETGELFF
TRBJ1-1,TRBV11-3,NA,CASSLGGMNTEAFF
TRBJ2-7,TRBV5-1,NA,CASSLIGRDYEQYF
TRBJ1-2,TRBV5-6,NA,CASSLDNKRYGYTF
TRBJ2-3,TRBV4-2,NA,CASSQDLAGGPDTQYF
TRBJ1-4,TRBV11-2,NA,CASSLAAPGQGEKLFF
TRBJ1-4,TRBV7-9,NA,CASSAGTGEDEKLFF
TRBJ2-1,TRBV27,few,CASNPGPGQLYNEQFF
TRBJ1-5,TRBV6-2/TRBV6-3,NA,CASSYPQSTPEHF
TRBJ2-1,TRBV7-3,NA,CASSLTIGGEQFF
TRBJ1-6,TRBV3-1/TRBV3-2,few,CASSPFNSPLHF
TRBJ2-5,TRBV7-8,NA,CASSLRAGARVNQETQYF
TRBJ2-7,TRBV10-3,NA,CAIRGGQAPSYEQYF
TRBJ2-1,TRBV7-3,NA,CASRPAGGAHNEQFF
TRBJ2-7,TRBV18,once,CASSPSSYEQYF
TRBJ2-2,TRBV6-5,NA,CASSPPATGELFF
TRBJ2-3,TRBV5-1,NA,CASSSGGATDTQYF
TRBJ1-5,TRBV2,NA,CAIQGGGNQPQHF
TRBJ1-6,TRBV10-2,few,CASSAQGSGGSPLHF
TRBJ1-2,TRBV28,NA,CASIKPRQGAGYTF
TRBJ1-1,TRBV29-1,NA,CSADSGGTEAFF